The entry below describes one T cell receptor (beta chain). This same CDR3 is encoded by further DNA sequences in the sample. Treatment denoted: some 20 received Ad26.COV2.S at low or high dose, single or two shots; roughly five received placebo; per-sample allocation not given. The samples date from day 63 after the first vaccine or placebo injection. The sample is drawn from a study of Ad26.COV2.S vaccination and SARS-CoV-2 variants. The V gene end was trimmed by 4 bases and the J gene end by 6 bases; junction bases not matched to a gene: 7. The germline V gene has CDR1 SGHRS and CDR2 YFSETQ. CDR3 length equals 15 residues. Using immunoSEQ multiplex PCR, the repertoire was profiled, and TCRdb retains in-frame clones only, with some absent. The sample holds some 330,000 clones; roughly 90% are singletons and the top ten take over 5%.

The source was peripheral blood, collected in a trial of Ad26.COV2.S vaccine versus placebo. This sequence originates from a person between 18 and 65 years old who received the Ad26.COV2.S COVID-19 vaccine or a placebo. The chain links TRBV5-1 to TRBJ2-1; 10 positions agree with TRBD2. This chain's CDR3 is CASSLGLAGVNEQFF. As DNA, the CDR3 is TGCGCCAGCAGCCTCGGGCTAGCGGGAGTCAATGAGCAGTTCTTC.